Sequencing of this T cell receptor (beta chain) was carried out in a study of blood T cell repertoires in COVID-19. In the study overall: Samples representing acute and convalescent COVID-19 were sourced from the United States, Italy and Spain.

Trimming took off 0 bases at V and 0 bases at J, with 11 bases between the two ends. Germline V gene sequence: CDR1 SGDLS, CDR2 YYNGEE. The CDR3 extends over 16 amino acids. Generated by immunoSEQ multiplex PCR, the TCRdb table keeps only in-frame clones and is missing some. The sample records approximately 150,000 clones, 81% being singletons. The V gene is TRBV9, the J gene TRBJ2-3; D remains ambiguous. This TCR was sampled from a woman in her thirties or forties with acute COVID-19. The sequenced sample consisted of PBMCs or T cells enriched from blood (not recorded which). The CDR3 region is CASSVAFSLSTDTQYF. The CDR3 DNA reads TGTGCCAGCAGCGTAGCTTTCTCCCTGAGCACAGATACGCAGTATTTT. The full variable domain, in which reference TRBV9 and TRBJ2-3 provide the parts outside the CDR3, is DSGVTQTPKHLITATGQRVTLRCSPRSGDLSVYWYQQSLDQGLQFLIQYYNGEERAKGNILERFSAQQFPDLHSELNLSSLELGDSALYFCASSVAFSLSTDTQYFGPGTRLTVL.